This entry lists 6 T cell receptor delta chains sequenced from one sample in a study of gammadelta T cells in human blood. TCRdb re-called the RT-PCR reads with CATT. The table lists roughly 980 delta-chain clones, 6.5% of them singletons. Sequenced input: non-Vgamma9Vdelta2 gamma-delta T cells from infant blood. These receptors all stem from a human donor.

With respect to this clone: This likely reflects a read error, since a far larger clone is one base away. The chain recombines TRDV3 with TRDJ3; TRDD3 matches 12 bases. V shed 1 base and J 0 bases; nucleotides not matched to a gene: 31. Germline V gene lookup returns CDR1 TVYSNPD and CDR2 GDNSRS (reference sequence). The CDR3 is 27 amino acids. CDR3 coding DNA: TGTGCCTTTAATATCCCTTCTTGGACCTTACTGGGGGATACCCCGAGGGGGGACTCCTGGGACACCCGACAGATGTTTTTC. Residues: CAFNIPSWTLLGDTPRGDSWDTRQMFF.

This clone is large (0.1 to 1%). Other DNA sequences within the sample encode an identical CDR3. The gene calls are TRDV3 and TRDJ1; 12 bases match TRDD3. CDR3 length: 18 amino acids. Losses at the gene ends were 5 bases for V and 4 bases for J; bases not matched to a gene: 20. Germline-derived CDR1 and CDR2 are TVYSNPD and GDNSRS (reference sequence). Written as DNA, the CDR3 is TGTGCCATTTCGAGGTACTGGGGGATACAAGGATTTGGCGATAAACTCATCTTT. Translation gives CAISRYWGIQGFGDKLIF.

For this clone: A much more abundant neighbour one base away suggests this may be a read error. This chain links TRDV1 with TRDJ1, with a tentative D call TRDD2 (8 bases). This CDR3 has 25 residues. Germline loops: CDR1 TSWWSYY, CDR2 QGS. CDR3 sequence (DNA): TGTGCTCCTGGGGAACAGAGGCTTCCTACGCGTACTGGGGCCCCCCCTCAAGGATACACCGATAAACTCATCTTT. Protein: CAPGEQRLPTRTGAPPQGYTDKLIF.

As regards this clone: This may be a read error: a much more frequent sequence differs by one nucleotide. V and J are TRDV1 and TRDJ1; 12 nucleotides line up with TRDD3. The CDR3 has 27 residues. J gave up 0 bases and V 3 bases, and 35 bases lay outside the gene matches. From germline, CDR1 is TSWWSYY and CDR2 QGS. The CDR3 sequence: CALGELLTSGLPDVLGDTWTYTDKLIF. The CDR3 DNA is TGTGCTCTTGGGGAGCTATTAACTAGTGGCCTTCCCGATGTACTGGGGGATACATGGACGTACACCGATAAACTCATCTTT.

Sample share makes this clone large. V gene TRAV29/DV5 combines with J gene TRDJ1; 8 nucleotides agree with TRDD3. Unmatched junction bases numbered 13, after V lost 0 bases and J lost 0 bases. CDR1 and CDR2 (germline): NSMFDY, ISSIKDK. This CDR3 region has 18 residues. The CDR3 region is CAASVVTGGPVHTDKLIF. In DNA, the CDR3 is TGTGCAGCAAGCGTTGTTACTGGGGGCCCCGTCCACACCGATAAACTCATCTTT.

This clone occurred a few times. A single base separates this from a much larger clone, so it may be a read error. The J gene is TRDJ1, the V gene TRDV1, with 7 bases lining up with TRDD3. The V and J ends lost 5 bases and 2 bases, in that order; junction bases with no gene match: 23. Germline V lookup: CDR1 TSWWSYY, CDR2 QGS. CDR3 length equals 20 residues. CDR3 amino acids: CALGKISIVLALGGTDKLIF. The CDR3 region has the DNA TGTGCTCTTGGGAAAATATCGATAGTCCTAGCGCTGGGGGGGACCGATAAACTCATCTTT.